This TCR beta chain was retrieved from a study of T-cell memory formation after mild COVID-19. This clonotype was counted a few times. Using its own MiXCR run on the 5' RACE reads, TCRdb lists one record per CDR3 protein. The table lists 550,000 to 600,000 distinct CDR3 sequences, roughly 22% of them singletons. Germline CDR1 reads SGHRS; CDR2 reads YFSETQ. CDR3 length: 20 residues. J gave up 4 bases and V 3 bases, and 18 bases lay outside the gene matches. The V call is TRBV5-1, the J call TRBJ2-3; TRBD1 matches at 12 bases. The clonotype comes from an adult woman who had mild COVID-19 (a few samples of this study predate the infection). Cell type and time point are not known. Sequenced sample: PBMCs or a T cell subset sorted from them (not recorded which). The CDR3 region is CASSWAGTGGFTAVPDTQYF. Written as DNA, the CDR3 is TGCGCCAGCAGCTGGGCCGGGACAGGGGGCTTCACCGCAGTCCCAGATACGCAGTATTTT.